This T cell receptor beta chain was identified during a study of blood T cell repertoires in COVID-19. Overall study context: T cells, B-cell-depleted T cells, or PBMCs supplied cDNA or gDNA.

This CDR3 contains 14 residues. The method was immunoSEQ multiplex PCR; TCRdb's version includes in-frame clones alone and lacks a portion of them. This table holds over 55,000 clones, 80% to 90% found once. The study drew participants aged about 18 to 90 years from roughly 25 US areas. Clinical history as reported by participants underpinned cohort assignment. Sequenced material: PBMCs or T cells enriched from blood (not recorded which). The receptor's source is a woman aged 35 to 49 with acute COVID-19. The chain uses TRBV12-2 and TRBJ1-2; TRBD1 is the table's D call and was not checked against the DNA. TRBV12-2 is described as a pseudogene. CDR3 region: CASRLDRGPYGYTF. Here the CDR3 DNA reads TGTGCAAGTCGCTTGGACAGGGGGCCCTATGGCTACACCTTC.